This T cell receptor beta chain was obtained from a study of CD8+ T cells in alopecia areata. General study results and limits: TCRs were shared less clearly across patients than in mice, possibly for HLA-related reasons. Affected lesional scalp, above all in alopecia totalis/universalis, was more clonal than normal scalp.

For this clone: Its cognate antigen is unknown.

Sorting from PBMCs produced CD4+ and CD8+ T cells. Trimming shortened V by 8 bases and J by 4 bases, and 9 bases separated the two germline ends. Germline loops: CDR1 ENHRY, CDR2 SYGVKD. There are 12 residues in the CDR3. cDNA serving as the sequencing template came from extracted, reverse transcribed RNA. Repertoires were generated with immunoSEQ multiplex PCR, while TCRdb's copy carries only in-frame clones and drops some. This table has over 150,000 clones, 56% appearing once. Input material: CD8+ T cells sorted from blood. The J gene is TRBJ2-1, the V gene TRBV10-3; D might be TRBD1 (6 bases). The clonotype comes from a human donor in good health. CDR3 sequence reads: CAIGDIYNEQFF. DNA for the CDR3: TGTGCCATCGGGGACATTTACAATGAGCAGTTCTTC.